This T cell receptor beta chain came from a study of T cells after yellow fever vaccination (dated by TCRdb to between 2019 and 2020). Background on the whole study: The SMART-Seq v4 Ultra Low Input RNA kit was used to prepare libraries from fractions with low cell numbers. Blood samples were taken at several timepoints before and after primary and secondary immunization, and bulk PBMC replicates and cell subsets were isolated. To follow T-cell clones before and after primary and booster YFV17D yellow fever vaccination, bulk TCR alpha and beta repertoires were sequenced over time. Two healthy male donors, one aged 18 to 29 and one aged 30 to 40 years, were included in the cohort.

The data were produced on an Illumina NovaSeq 6000. TCR cDNA was made using 5'RACE template switching, a step that added a universal primer site and unique molecular identifiers. Priming of cDNA synthesis was performed from both the TCR alpha and TCR beta constant segments. Libraries were amplified in two PCR steps, with sample barcodes and sequencing adapters added in the second step. Sequencing of libraries was done on Illumina HiSeq 2500 (2x100 bp) or NovaSeq (2x150 bp). Concerning the study's data processing: MIGEC was used to demultiplex reads and collapse the reads into UMI consensus sequences, and MiXCR was used for V(D)J alignment. Vaccine-responding clonotypes were defined with edgeR using replicate PBMC samples, requiring FDR below 0.01 and a log2 fold change above 5 up to day 15. Bulk clonotypes were assigned CD4 or CD8 identity according to which sequenced CD4 or CD8 repertoire held them at higher abundance. TCRdb passed the public sequencing reads through fastp at Q25 and MiXCR, retaining productive beta sequences. For every CDR3 protein sequence, its rows merge into one entry that carries the most common genes and DNA. TCRdb, rather than the study authors, made the V and J calls. The sample table records roughly 350,000 distinct CDR3 sequences; about 4% of these occur just once. The ten top clones hold 20% to 25% of the sample.

In the paper's terms, the treatment or condition label means: live attenuated yellow fever vaccine strain. At every blood-draw timepoint, two biological replicates of bulk PBMCs were collected. PBMCs were isolated from peripheral blood using a standard Ficoll-Paque protocol. RNA was extracted with TriZol from bulk PBMCs, CD4 and CD8 fractions, and dextramer-positive and dextramer-negative fractions. This clonotype was seen more than once but under ten times. The specificity of this receptor is unknown. No qualities accompany the bases; no much larger clone lies one base away. Between the V and J ends, shortened by 3 bases and 3 bases respectively, the junction contains 6 bases. Reading from cysteine to phenylalanine, the CDR3 counts 13 amino acids. Kept here is only the CDR3 DNA, which spans 39 bases and is read in frame from base 1. Overall results and qualifications from the work: Because only two donors were included in the study, the extent to which the findings can be generalized is limited. The secondary T-cell response was weaker than the primary response but faster, peaking on day 5 instead of day 15. FACS-sorted repertoires could contain abundant contaminating clonotypes from the bulk population, so computational filtering was required. A small share of clonotypes occurred in both CD4 and CD8 compartments, likely arising from convergent recombination. Most clones expanded after primary vaccination were re-detected after the booster (96% of CD4 and around nine tenths of CD8), suggesting broad memory maintenance.

The sequencing used PBMCs, collected 5 days after the yellow fever booster vaccination. The receptor's source is a man between 18 and 29 years old who received the YFV17D yellow fever vaccine. Recombination connected TRBV12-3 or TRBV12-4 to TRBJ1-3; no D gene call is confident. The CDR3 protein is CASSFRGGNTIYF. The DNA is TGTGCCAGCAGTTTCCGGGGTGGAAACACCATATATTTT.